Given below is one TCR beta chain in context. This CDR3 is built from 14 residues. With 3 bases clipped from V and 7 bases from J, the junction kept 1 base outside the gene matches. The germline CDR1 and CDR2 sequences are SGHRS and YFSETQ. The data are from a study of blood T cell repertoires in COVID-19. On the study more broadly: Acute and convalescent COVID-19 specimens originated in the United States, Italy and Spain. Nucleic acid was either cDNA or gDNA, and it came from T cells, B-cell-depleted T cells, or PBMCs.

Under the authors' procedure: Nucleated cell counts were estimated from reference gene primer amplification. Produced via immunoSEQ multiplex PCR; TCRdb's table is partial and in-frame only. That table supplies the V and J calls and clone size; D and trimming were determined from the DNA. The data hold around 130,000 clones, with 70% to 90% observed a single time. The source material was peripheral blood. This receptor was obtained from a man aged 70-80 years with active COVID-19. The rearrangement links TRBV5-1 to TRBJ2-1; 13 bases match TRBD2. The CDR3 region is CASSWGLAGNEQFF. The DNA of the CDR3 is TGCGCCAGCAGCTGGGGACTAGCGGGAAATGAGCAGTTCTTC.